This T cell receptor (beta chain) was observed in a study of regulatory T cells in long-lasting Graves disease. Relying on iRepertoire HTBI primers and Arm-PCR of CDR3 regions, the team built TCR beta libraries. TCRdb ran MiXCR on the multiplex PCR reads and lists one entry per CDR3 protein. The sample lists about 460,000 distinct CDR3 sequences, 20% to 25% occurring once. Time point reported: persistent/refractory GD, antithyroid drugs over 5 years with positive TRAb. The TCR library was prepared using RNA isolated from PBMCs. V trimming: 2 bases; J trimming: 7 bases; junction bases outside the gene matches: 5. Per germline, CDR1 SGHTA and CDR2 FQGNSA. The length of the CDR3 is 15 residues.

The chain carries TRBV7-2 and TRBJ1-6, with 7 bases that match TRBD1. The TCR originated in a female donor with Graves disease. This specimen was peripheral blood mononuclear cells (PBMCs), taken when the disease was refractory, from a patient treated with antithyroid drugs. As DNA, the CDR3 is TGTGCCAGCAGCTTAACGGGACAGTTAAATTCACCCCTCCACTTT. Amino acids: CASSLTGQLNSPLHF.